This T cell receptor beta chain was identified during a study of T cells in Graves' hyperthyroidism and ophthalmopathy. Findings of the study overall: Appearing also in blood were most of the thyroid clonotypes expanded above 0.001.

What was amplified from RNA transcripts were TCR beta CDR3 regions. With the HTBI primer set, the TCR CDR3 went through a first round of RT-PCR. TCRdb recomputed calls from the multiplex PCR reads with MiXCR, one row per CDR3 protein. The sample gives fewer than 400,000 distinct CDR3 sequences, approximately 15% of which show up once; around 35% is in the top ten. Germline CDR1 SGHTA, CDR2 FQGNSA. The CDR3 sequence is 19 residues long. With V trimmed by 2 bases and J by 0 bases, 10 bases remained unmatched. PBMCs were sourced from approximately 9 ml fresh peripheral blood. This clonotype was recorded a few times. The antigen is unknown.

This receptor was obtained from a man aged 25 to 40 with Graves' hyperthyroidism. The sequencing input was blood. This rearrangement joins TRBV7-2 to TRBJ2-6; the match to TRBD1 covers 7 bases. CDR3 in DNA: TGTGCCAGCAGCTTAAAGGGGGCCGGGGATTTCTCTGGGGCCAACGTCCTGACTTTC. This codes for CASSLKGAGDFSGANVLTF. Using reference TRBV7-2 and TRBJ2-6 for the parts outside the CDR3, the full variable domain is GAGVSQSPSNKVTEKGKDVELRCDPISGHTALYWYRQSLGQGLEFLIYFQGNSAPDKSGLPSDRFSAERTGGSVSTLTIQRTQQEDSAVYLCASSLKGAGDFSGANVLTFGAGSRLTVL.